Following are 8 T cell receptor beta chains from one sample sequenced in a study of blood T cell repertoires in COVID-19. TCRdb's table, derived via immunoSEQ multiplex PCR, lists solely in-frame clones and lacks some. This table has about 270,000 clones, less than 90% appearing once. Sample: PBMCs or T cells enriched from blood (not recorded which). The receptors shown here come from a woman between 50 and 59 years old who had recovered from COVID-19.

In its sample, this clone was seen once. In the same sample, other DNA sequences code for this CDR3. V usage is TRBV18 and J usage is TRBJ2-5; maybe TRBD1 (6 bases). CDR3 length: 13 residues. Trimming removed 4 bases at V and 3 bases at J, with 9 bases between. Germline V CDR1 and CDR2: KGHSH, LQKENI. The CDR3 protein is CASSLGQKETQYF. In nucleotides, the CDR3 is TGTGCCAGCTCACTTGGACAGAAAGAGACCCAGTACTTC.

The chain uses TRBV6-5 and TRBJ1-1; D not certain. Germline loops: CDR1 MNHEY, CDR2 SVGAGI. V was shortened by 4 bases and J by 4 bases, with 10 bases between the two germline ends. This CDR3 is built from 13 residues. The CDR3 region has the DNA TGTGCCAGCAGTTTTGAAGAGGGCACTGAAGCTTTCTTT. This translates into CASSFEEGTEAFF.

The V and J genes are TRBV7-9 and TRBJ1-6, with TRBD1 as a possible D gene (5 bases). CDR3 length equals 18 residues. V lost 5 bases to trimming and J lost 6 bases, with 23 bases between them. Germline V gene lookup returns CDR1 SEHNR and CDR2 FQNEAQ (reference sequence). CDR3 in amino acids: CASSPSIYGATSNSPLHF. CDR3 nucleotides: TGTGCCAGCAGCCCATCAATCTATGGGGCCACATCTAATTCACCCCTCCACTTT.

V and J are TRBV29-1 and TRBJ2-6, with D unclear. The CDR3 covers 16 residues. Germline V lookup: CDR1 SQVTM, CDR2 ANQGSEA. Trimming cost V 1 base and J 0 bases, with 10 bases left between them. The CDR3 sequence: CSVEGYSGSGANVLTF. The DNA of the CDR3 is TGCAGCGTTGAAGGTTATTCGGGCTCTGGGGCCAACGTCCTGACTTTC.

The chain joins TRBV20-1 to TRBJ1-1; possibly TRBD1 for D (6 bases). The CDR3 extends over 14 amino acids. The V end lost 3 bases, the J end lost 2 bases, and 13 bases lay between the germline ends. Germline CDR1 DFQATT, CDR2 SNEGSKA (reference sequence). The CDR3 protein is CSASNPGQNTEAFF. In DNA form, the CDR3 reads TGCAGTGCTAGTAATCCGGGACAAAACACTGAAGCTTTCTTT.

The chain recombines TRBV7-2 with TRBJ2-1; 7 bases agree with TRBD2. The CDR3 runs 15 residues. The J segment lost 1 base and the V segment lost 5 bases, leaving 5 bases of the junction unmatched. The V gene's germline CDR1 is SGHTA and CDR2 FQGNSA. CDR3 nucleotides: TGTGCCAGCAGCGCTTCGGGGGGTTCCTACAATGAGCAGTTCTTC. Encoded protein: CASSASGGSYNEQFF.

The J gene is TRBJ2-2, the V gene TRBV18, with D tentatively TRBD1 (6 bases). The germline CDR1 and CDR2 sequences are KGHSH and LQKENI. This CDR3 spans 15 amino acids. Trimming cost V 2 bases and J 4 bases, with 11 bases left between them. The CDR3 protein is CASSPRQEFTGELFF. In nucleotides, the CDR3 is TGTGCCAGCTCACCAAGACAGGAGTTCACCGGGGAGCTGTTTTTT.

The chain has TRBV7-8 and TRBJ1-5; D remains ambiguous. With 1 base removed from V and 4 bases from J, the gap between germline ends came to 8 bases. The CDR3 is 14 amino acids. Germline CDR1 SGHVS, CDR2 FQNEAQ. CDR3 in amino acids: CASSLEFRNQPQHF. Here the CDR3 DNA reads TGTGCCAGCAGCTTAGAGTTCAGAAATCAGCCCCAGCATTTT.